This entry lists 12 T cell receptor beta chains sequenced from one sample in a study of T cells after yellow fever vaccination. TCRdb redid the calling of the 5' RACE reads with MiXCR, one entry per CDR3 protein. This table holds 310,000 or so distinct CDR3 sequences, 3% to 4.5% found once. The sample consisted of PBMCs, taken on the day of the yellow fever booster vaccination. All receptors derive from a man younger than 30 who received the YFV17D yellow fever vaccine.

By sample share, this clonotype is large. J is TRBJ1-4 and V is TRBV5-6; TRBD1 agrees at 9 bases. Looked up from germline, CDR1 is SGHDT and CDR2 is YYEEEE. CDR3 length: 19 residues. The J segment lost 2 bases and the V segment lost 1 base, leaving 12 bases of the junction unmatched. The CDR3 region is CASSLQGQGLFGTNEKLFF. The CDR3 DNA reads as TGTGCCAGCAGCTTGCAAGGACAGGGGCTCTTCGGCACTAATGAAAAACTGTTTTTT.

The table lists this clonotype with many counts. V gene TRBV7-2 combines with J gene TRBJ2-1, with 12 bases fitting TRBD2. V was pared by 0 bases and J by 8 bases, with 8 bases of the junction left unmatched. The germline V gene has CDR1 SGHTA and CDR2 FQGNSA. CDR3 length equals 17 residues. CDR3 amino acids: CASSLALAGGPGYEQFF. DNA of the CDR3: TGTGCCAGCAGCTTAGCGCTAGCGGGGGGGCCTGGCTATGAGCAGTTCTTC.

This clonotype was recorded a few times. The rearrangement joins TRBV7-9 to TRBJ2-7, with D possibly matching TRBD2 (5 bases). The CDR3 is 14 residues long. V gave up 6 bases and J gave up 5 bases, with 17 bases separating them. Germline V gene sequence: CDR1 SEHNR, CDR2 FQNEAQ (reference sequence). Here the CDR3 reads CASRKGSVSHEQYF. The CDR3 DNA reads TGTGCCAGCAGAAAAGGGAGCGTCTCACACGAGCAGTACTTC. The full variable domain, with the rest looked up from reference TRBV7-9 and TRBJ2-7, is DTGVSQNPRHKITKRGQNVTFRCDPISEHNRLYWYRQTLGQGPEFLTYFQNEAQLEKSRLLSDRFSAERPKGSFSTLEIQRTEQGDSAMYLCASRKGSVSHEQYFGPGTRLTVT.

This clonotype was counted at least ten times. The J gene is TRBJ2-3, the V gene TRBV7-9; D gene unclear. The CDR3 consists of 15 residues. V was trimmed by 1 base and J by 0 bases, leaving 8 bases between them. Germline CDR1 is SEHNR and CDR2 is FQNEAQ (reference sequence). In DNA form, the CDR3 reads TGTGCCAGCAGCTTAGAGGCGATTAGCACAGATACGCAGTATTTT. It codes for CASSLEAISTDTQYF.

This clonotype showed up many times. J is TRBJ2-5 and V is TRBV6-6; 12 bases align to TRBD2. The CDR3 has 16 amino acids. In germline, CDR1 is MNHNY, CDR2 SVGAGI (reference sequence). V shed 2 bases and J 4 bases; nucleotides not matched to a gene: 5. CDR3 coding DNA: TGTGCCAGCAGTTACGGTCGGACTAGCGGGGCAGAGACCCAGTACTTC. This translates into CASSYGRTSGAETQYF.

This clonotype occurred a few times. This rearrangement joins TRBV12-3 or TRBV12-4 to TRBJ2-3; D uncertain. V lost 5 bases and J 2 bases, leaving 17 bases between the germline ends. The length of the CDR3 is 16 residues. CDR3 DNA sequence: TGTGCCAGCAGTCCCGGTGGAGAGGCGAACACAGATACGCAGTATTTT. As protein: CASSPGGEANTDTQYF.

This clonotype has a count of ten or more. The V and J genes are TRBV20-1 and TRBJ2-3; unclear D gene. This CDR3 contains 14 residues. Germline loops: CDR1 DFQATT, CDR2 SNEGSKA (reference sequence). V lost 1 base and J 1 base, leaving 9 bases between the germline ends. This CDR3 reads CSARGSAGTDTQYF. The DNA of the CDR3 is TGCAGTGCTAGAGGTAGTGCTGGCACAGATACGCAGTATTTT.

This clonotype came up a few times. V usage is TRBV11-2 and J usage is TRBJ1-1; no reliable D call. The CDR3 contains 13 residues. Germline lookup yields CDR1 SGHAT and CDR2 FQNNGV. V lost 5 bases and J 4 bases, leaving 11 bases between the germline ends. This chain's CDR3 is CASSMNGATEAFF. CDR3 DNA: TGTGCCAGCAGCATGAACGGTGCCACTGAAGCTTTCTTT.

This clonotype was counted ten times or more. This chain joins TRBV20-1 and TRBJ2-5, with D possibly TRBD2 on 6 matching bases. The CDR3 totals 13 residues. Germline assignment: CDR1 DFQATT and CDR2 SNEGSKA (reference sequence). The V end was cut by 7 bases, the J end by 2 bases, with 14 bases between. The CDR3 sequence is CSGSGGAQETQYF. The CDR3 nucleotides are TGCAGTGGTTCCGGGGGAGCTCAAGAGACCCAGTACTTC.

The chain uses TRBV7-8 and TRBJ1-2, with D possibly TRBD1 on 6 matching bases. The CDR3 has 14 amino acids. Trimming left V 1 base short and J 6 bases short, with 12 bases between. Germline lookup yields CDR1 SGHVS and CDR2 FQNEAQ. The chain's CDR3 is CASSLEVSGDGYTF. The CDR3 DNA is TGTGCCAGCAGCTTAGAAGTGTCAGGGGATGGCTACACCTTC.

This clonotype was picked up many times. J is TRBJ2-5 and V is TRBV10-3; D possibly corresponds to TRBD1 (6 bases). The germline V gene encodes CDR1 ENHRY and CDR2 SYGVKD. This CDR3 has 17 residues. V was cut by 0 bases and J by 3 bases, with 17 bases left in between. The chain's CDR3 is CAISESKSDPGEETQYF. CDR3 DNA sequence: TGTGCCATCAGTGAGTCTAAAAGCGACCCAGGGGAAGAGACCCAGTACTTC.

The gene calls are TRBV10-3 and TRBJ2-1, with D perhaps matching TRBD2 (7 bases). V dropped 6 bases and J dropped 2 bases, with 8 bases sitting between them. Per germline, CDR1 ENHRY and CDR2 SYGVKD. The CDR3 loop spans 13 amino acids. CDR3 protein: CAIRGGPYNEQFF. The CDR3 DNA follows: TGTGCCATCAGGGGGGGGCCCTACAATGAGCAGTTCTTC.